The rows below give T cell receptor beta chains drawn from one sample of a study of blood T cells in healthy people across ages. Each CDR3 protein is one row after TCRdb ran MiXCR on the 5' RACE reads. The sample has over a million distinct CDR3 sequences; under 45% are singletons. The sequencing input was blood. These receptors originate from a woman aged 55-70 years in good health. The CDR3 runs from the conserved cysteine through the conserved F or W. The D gene is left open where the match is weak. Clone size, where shown, is once, few, many, or a class for clones that have expanded.

clone size | J gene | D gene | V gene | CDR3 DNA | CDR3 protein
few | TRBJ2-7 | . | TRBV10-2 | TGCGCCAGCAGTGAAGAGGACCGGGGCGAGCAGTACTTC | CASSEEDRGEQYF
. | TRBJ2-7 | TRBD2 | TRBV20-1 | TGCAGTGCTAGAAAACCGGGACTACCCTACGAGCAGTACTTC | CSARKPGLPYEQYF
few | TRBJ2-7 | . | TRBV25-1 | TGTGCCAGCAGTTCCTGGGACTCCGATACCACCTACGAGCAGTACTTC | CASSSWDSDTTYEQYF
. | TRBJ2-2 | TRBD2 | TRBV7-2 | TGTGCCAGCACCGGGACTAGCGGGAGGGTGAACACCGGGGAGCTGTTTTTT | CASTGTSGRVNTGELFF
. | TRBJ2-7 | . | TRBV21-1 | TGTGCCAGCAGCAAAGTAGGGACTAGCAGCGACGAGCAGTACTTC | CASSKVGTSSDEQYF
. | TRBJ2-1 | TRBD2 | TRBV24-1 | TGTGCCACCAGTGATGGGATAGCGGGAATTAATGAGCAGTTCTTC | CATSDGIAGINEQFF
. | TRBJ2-1 | . | TRBV12-3/TRBV12-4 | TGTGCCAGCAGGAGCGCTCTAGCCACAAGCGAGCAGTTCTTC | CASRSALATSEQFF
once | TRBJ2-7 | . | TRBV29-1 | TGCAGCGTTGAAGCGGGACTGCTCAACGAGCAGTACTTC | CSVEAGLLNEQYF
. | TRBJ1-5 | . | TRBV20-1 | TGCAGGCCCCTACCCGGGGCAGGGTGCAATCAGCCCCAGCATTTT | CRPLPGAGCNQPQHF
. | TRBJ2-4 | . | TRBV25-1 | TGTGCCAGCAGTTCCCACCTAGCCAAAAACATTCAGTACTTC | CASSSHLAKNIQYF
few | TRBJ2-1 | . | TRBV4-1 | TGCGCCAGCAGCCCCCAGTGGACGGGATATGAGCAGTTCTTC | CASSPQWTGYEQFF
few | TRBJ2-3 | . | TRBV4-2 | TGTGCCAGCAGCCAAGAAGTAGGCGGTCTGGGGGATACGCAGTATTTT | CASSQEVGGLGDTQYF
. | TRBJ1-5 | TRBD1 | TRBV20-1 | TGCAGTGCTAGAGCTATGGGACAGGGGAATCAGCCCCAGCATTTT | CSARAMGQGNQPQHF
. | TRBJ2-7 | . | TRBV29-1 | TGCAGCGTTGATGAGGGGACCTACGAGCAGTACTTC | CSVDEGTYEQYF
. | TRBJ1-2 | . | TRBV6-1 | TGTGCCAGCAGTGGCCGGGGAGGGGCTGGGCTACATGGCTACACCTTC | CASSGRGGAGLHGYTF
. | TRBJ2-1 | . | TRBV29-1 | TGCAGCGTTGAGAGGGGGGCAATCGCTAATGAGCAGTTCTTC | CSVERGAIANEQFF
few | TRBJ2-5 | . | TRBV29-1 | TGCAGCGTTGATCTGTGGGGCCAAGAGACCCAGTACTTC | CSVDLWGQETQYF
. | TRBJ2-3 | . | TRBV5-1 | TGCGCCAGCAGAGAAGCGGGCCCTAGCACAGATACGCAGTATTTT | CASREAGPSTDTQYF
. | TRBJ2-7 | . | TRBV6-1 | TGTGCCAGCTTTCGTGTTGGGGGCTACGAGCAGTACTTC | CASFRVGGYEQYF
. | TRBJ2-7 | TRBD2 | TRBV20-1 | TGCAGTGCTGTCAGGGGAGCTAGCGGGAGCTACGAGCAGTACTTC | CSAVRGASGSYEQYF
once | TRBJ2-7 | TRBD1 | TRBV18 | TGTGCCAGCTCACCTGGGACAGGGCACGAGACCCGGTACTTC | CASSPGTGHETRYF
. | TRBJ2-7 | . | TRBV25-1 | TGTGCCAGCGCTGGAGGACTGACCTACGAGCAGTACTTC | CASAGGLTYEQYF
. | TRBJ2-5 | TRBD2 | TRBV19 | TGTGCCAGTAGTATCGGGATAGCGGGAGTCCAAGAGACCCAGTACTTC | CASSIGIAGVQETQYF
. | TRBJ1-5 | . | TRBV20-1 | TGCAGTGCTAAGACACCTAGCAATCAGCCCCAGCATTTT | CSAKTPSNQPQHF
. | TRBJ2-7 | . | TRBV9 | TGTGCCAGCAGCGTCCCGATTGGCGAGCAGTACTTC | CASSVPIGEQYF
. | TRBJ2-3 | . | TRBV3-1 | TGTGCCAGCAGCCAAAAAACGTCTTCAGATACGCAGTATTTT | CASSQKTSSDTQYF
. | TRBJ2-5 | . | TRBV20-1 | TGCAGTGCTAGATGGGGAACAGGAGGGGCCCAAGAGACCCAGTACTTC | CSARWGTGGAQETQYF
. | TRBJ2-1 | . | TRBV20-1 | TGCAGTGCTAGAGAGTATGGAACCCTAGGCAATGAGCAGTTCTTC | CSAREYGTLGNEQFF
few | TRBJ1-4 | . | TRBV29-1 | TGCAGCGTTCAGGACAGCGCTAATGAAAAACTGTTTTTT | CSVQDSANEKLFF
. | TRBJ2-7 | . | TRBV3-1 | TGTGCCTGCAGCATTAGCCGGAAGAGCTCCTACGAGCACTACTTC | CACSISRKSSYEHYF
. | TRBJ2-3 | TRBD2 | TRBV20-1 | TGCAGTGCTGCTATAAGGTCAGGACTAGCGGGAGCCCCAGATACGCAGTATTTT | CSAAIRSGLAGAPDTQYF
many | TRBJ2-1 | TRBD2 | TRBV4-2 | TGTGCCAGCAGCCAAGTTATAGCGGGAGTATACGATGAGCAGTTCTTC | CASSQVIAGVYDEQFF
. | TRBJ1-1 | . | TRBV7-9 | TGTGCCAGCAGTTCCACCACCAGGGGTTATGAAGCTTTCTTT | CASSSTTRGYEAFF
. | TRBJ2-7 | . | TRBV7-9 | TGTGCCAGCAGCTTAGAAGGTGGAGTCCTCACCGACGAGCAGTACTTC | CASSLEGGVLTDEQYF
. | TRBJ2-1 | TRBD2 | TRBV20-1 | TGCAGTGGAACGCGGGTCCCGGGACTAGCTCATGAGCAGTTCTTC | CSGTRVPGLAHEQFF
. | TRBJ2-1 | . | TRBV4-1 | TGCGCCAGCAGCCAAGACGGGGCCACAAGGGGTGAGCAGTTCTTC | CASSQDGATRGEQFF
. | TRBJ2-4 | . | TRBV6-6 | TGTGCCAGCAGTTACACCCGACAAGCCAAAAACATTCAGTACTTC | CASSYTRQAKNIQYF
. | TRBJ1-6 | TRBD1 | TRBV27 | TGTGCCAGCAGCGCGGGACAGAGCAATTCACCCCTCCACTTT | CASSAGQSNSPLHF
. | TRBJ2-1 | . | TRBV12-3/TRBV12-4 | TGTGCCAGCAGTTTCGGGTGGCTTAATGAGCAGTTCTTC | CASSFGWLNEQFF
. | TRBJ2-7 | . | TRBV10-3 | TGTGCCATCAGTCCCGCCTACGAGCAGTACTTC | CAISPAYEQYF
. | TRBJ2-5 | . | TRBV7-9 | TGTGCCAGCAGCCCCTGGGTGGTGCTAGAGACCCAGTACTTC | CASSPWVVLETQYF
. | TRBJ2-5 | . | TRBV5-1 | TGCGCCAGCCACCCAGGTTCACAAGAGACCCAGTACTTC | CASHPGSQETQYF
. | TRBJ2-1 | TRBD1 | TRBV5-1 | TGCGCCAGTAGTCGGACAGGGGGGAGTGGTCACAATGAGCAGTTCTTC | CASSRTGGSGHNEQFF
. | TRBJ2-7 | . | TRBV6-5 | TGTGCCAGCGGGTCGGGCCTAGGGGGGAACTACGAGCAGTACTTC | CASGSGLGGNYEQYF
. | TRBJ2-1 | TRBD2 | TRBV7-2 | TGTGCCAGCAGCTCAGCAGGCGGGCTAGCGGGTCACAATGAGCAGTTCTTC | CASSSAGGLAGHNEQFF
once | TRBJ2-7 | . | TRBV29-1 | TGCGGCGTTAACCACCGAGGGGAAGTTGGAGAGCAGTACTTC | CGVNHRGEVGEQYF
. | TRBJ2-1 | TRBD2 | TRBV7-6 | TGTGCCAGCAGCCCTAAACAGGGACTAGCGAGCTCCTACAATGAGCAGTTCTTC | CASSPKQGLASSYNEQFF
few | TRBJ2-1 | TRBD2 | TRBV11-2 | TGTGCCAGCAGCCCCTGGGGCCTAGCGGGGAGCAATGAGCAGTTCTTC | CASSPWGLAGSNEQFF
. | TRBJ1-5 | TRBD1 | TRBV12-3/TRBV12-4 | TGTGCCAGCGGACAGGGCCCCCATCAGCCCCAGCATTTT | CASGQGPHQPQHF
few | TRBJ2-7 | . | TRBV12-3/TRBV12-4 | TGTGCCAGCAGTTCCCAGGGAAAACTTACCTACGAGCAGTACTTC | CASSSQGKLTYEQYF
. | TRBJ2-5 | . | TRBV29-1 | TGCAGCGCTGGAACTGCGGGCGCGGGGGAGACCCAGTACTTC | CSAGTAGAGETQYF